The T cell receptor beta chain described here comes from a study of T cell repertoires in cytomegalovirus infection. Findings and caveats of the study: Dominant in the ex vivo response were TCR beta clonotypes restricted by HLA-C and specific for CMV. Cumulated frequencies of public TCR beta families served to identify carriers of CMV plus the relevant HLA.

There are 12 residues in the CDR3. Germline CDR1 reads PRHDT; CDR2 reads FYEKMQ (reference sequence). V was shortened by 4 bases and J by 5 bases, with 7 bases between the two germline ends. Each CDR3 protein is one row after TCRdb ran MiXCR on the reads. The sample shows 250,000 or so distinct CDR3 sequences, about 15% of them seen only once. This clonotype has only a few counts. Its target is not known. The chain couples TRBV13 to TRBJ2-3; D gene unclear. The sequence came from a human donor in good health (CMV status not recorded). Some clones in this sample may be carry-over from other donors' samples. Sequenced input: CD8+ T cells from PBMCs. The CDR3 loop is CASSSPEDTQYF. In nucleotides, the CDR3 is TGTGCCAGCAGCTCCCCGGAAGATACGCAGTATTTT.